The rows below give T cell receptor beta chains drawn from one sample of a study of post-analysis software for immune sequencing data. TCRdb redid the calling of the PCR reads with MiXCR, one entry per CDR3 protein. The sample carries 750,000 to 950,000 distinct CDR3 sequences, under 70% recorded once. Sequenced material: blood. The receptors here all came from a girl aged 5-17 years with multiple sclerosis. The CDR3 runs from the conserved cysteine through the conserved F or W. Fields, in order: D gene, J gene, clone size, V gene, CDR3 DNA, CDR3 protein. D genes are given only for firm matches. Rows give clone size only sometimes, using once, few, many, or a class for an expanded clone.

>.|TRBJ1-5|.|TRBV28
TGTGCCAGCAGTTTCAGGTGGACACATAGCAATCAGCCCCAGCATTTT
CASSFRWTHSNQPQHF
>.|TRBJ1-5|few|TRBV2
TGTGCCAGCAAATCGGAATCGTATAGCAATCAGCCCCAGCATTTT
CASKSESYSNQPQHF
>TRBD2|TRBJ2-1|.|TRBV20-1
TGCAGTGCTACGCAGAATAGCGGGATTCATCGGTATGAGCAGTTCTTC
CSATQNSGIHRYEQFF
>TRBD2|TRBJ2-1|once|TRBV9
TGTGCCAGCAGCGTAGCCCGACTAGCGGGGTACAATGAGCAGTTCTTC
CASSVARLAGYNEQFF
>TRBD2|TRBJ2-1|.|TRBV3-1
TGTGCCAGCAGCCAAGCGACACTAGCGGGAGCGGAAAATGAGCAGTTCTTC
CASSQATLAGAENEQFF
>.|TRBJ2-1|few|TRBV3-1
TGTGCCAGCAGCCAAGCAAACCTCCCAAGGGGTGAGCAGTTCTTC
CASSQANLPRGEQFF
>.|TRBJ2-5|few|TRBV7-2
TGTGCCAGCAGCTTAGGGGAGGACTTCCCCCGTGGGACCCAGTACTTC
CASSLGEDFPRGTQYF
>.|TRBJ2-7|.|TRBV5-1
TGCGCCAGCAGCTTGGACAGTAAATTCTACGAGCAGTACTTC
CASSLDSKFYEQYF
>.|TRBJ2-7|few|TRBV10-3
TGTGCCATCAGTGCTGTATCGCGGGAGCAGTACTTC
CAISAVSREQYF
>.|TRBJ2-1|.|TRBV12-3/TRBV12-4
TGTGCCAGCAGTTTACTTCTGAGGGGGAACTCCTACAATGAGCAGTTCTTC
CASSLLLRGNSYNEQFF
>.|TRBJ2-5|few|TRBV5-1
TGCGCCAGCAGCTTGGCCGAGGACAGTTCAGGGACCCAGTACTTC
CASSLAEDSSGTQYF
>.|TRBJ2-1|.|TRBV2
TGTGCCAGCAGTGCGGGGTCGTCTCGCAATGAGCAGTTCTTC
CASSAGSSRNEQFF
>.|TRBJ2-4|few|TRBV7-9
TGTGCCAGCAGCTCCGGGACGCTCACGAGGGGCATTCAGTACTTC
CASSSGTLTRGIQYF
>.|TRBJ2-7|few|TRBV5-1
TGCGCCAGCAGCCCCCACCGTTCCGGGACGCTTCACGAGCAGTACTTC
CASSPHRSGTLHEQYF
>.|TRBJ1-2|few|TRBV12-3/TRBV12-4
TGTGCCAGCAGCCAAATCACGGCAGGACCTTTACATGGCTACACCTTC
CASSQITAGPLHGYTF
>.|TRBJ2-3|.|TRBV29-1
TGCAGCGTGACACTGGACGGCACAGATACGCAGTATTTT
CSVTLDGTDTQYF
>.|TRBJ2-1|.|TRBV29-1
TGCAGCGTTGAAGATGGGGCAGGCCTTAGCTCCTACAATGAGCAGTTCTTC
CSVEDGAGLSSYNEQFF